A single TCR beta chain is shown here with its context. PCR used 60 Vbeta primers and 13 Jbeta primers. TCRdb's table, derived via immunoSEQ multiplex PCR, lists solely in-frame clones and lacks some. The repertoire holds about 200,000 clones, with about 80% as singletons. This sample was included in a study of cytomegalovirus exposure and HLA in healthy donors. Germline loops: CDR1 MDHEN, CDR2 SYDVKM. This CDR3 is built from 13 residues. Trimming left V 2 bases short and J 5 bases short, with 7 bases between. Sequenced material: PBMCs. The source of this sequence is a man aged 40-49 years in good health and CMV-seronegative. The chain combines TRBV28 with TRBJ2-1, with D perhaps TRBD1 (5 bases). This chain's CDR3 is CASSLQGHNEQFF. The CDR3 nucleotides are TGTGCCAGCAGTTTACAGGGTCACAATGAGCAGTTCTTC.